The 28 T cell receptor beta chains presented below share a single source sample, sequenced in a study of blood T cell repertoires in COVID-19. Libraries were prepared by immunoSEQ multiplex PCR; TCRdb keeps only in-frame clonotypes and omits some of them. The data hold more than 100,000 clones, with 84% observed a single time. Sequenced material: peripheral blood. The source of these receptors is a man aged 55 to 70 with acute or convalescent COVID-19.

The CDR3 sequence is CSVDRASNTEAFF. The CDR3 bases are TGCAGCGTAGACAGGGCTTCGAACACTGAAGCTTTCTTT. The chain combines TRBV29-1 with TRBJ1-1; 7 nucleotides line up with TRBD1. CDR1 and CDR2 (germline): SQVTM, ANQGSEA. J gave up 1 base and V 6 bases, and 5 bases lay outside the gene matches. The CDR3 contains 13 residues.

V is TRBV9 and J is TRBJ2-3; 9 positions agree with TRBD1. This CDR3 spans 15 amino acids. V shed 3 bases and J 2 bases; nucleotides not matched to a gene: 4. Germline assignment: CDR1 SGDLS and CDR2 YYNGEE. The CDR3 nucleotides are TGTGCCAGCAGCGACCGGGACAGGGTCACAGATACGCAGTATTTT. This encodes CASSDRDRVTDTQYF.

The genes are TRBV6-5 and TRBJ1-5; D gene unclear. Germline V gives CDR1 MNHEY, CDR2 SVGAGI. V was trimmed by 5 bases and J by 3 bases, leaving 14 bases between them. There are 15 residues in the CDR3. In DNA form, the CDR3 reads TGTGCCAGCAGTACTAGGATGGGCCCCAATCAGCCCCAGCATTTT. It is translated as CASSTRMGPNQPQHF.

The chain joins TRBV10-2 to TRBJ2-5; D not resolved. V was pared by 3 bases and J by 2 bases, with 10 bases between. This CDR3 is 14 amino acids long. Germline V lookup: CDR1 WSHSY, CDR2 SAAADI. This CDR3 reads CASSDPPTQETQYF. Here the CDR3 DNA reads TGCGCCAGCAGTGATCCTCCGACACAAGAGACCCAGTACTTC.

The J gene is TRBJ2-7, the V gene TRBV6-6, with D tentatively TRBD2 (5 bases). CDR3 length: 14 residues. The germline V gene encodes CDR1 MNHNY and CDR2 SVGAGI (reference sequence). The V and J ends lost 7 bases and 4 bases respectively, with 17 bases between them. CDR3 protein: CASTLGGFGYEQYF. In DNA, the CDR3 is TGTGCCAGCACCCTTGGCGGGTTCGGATACGAGCAGTACTTC.

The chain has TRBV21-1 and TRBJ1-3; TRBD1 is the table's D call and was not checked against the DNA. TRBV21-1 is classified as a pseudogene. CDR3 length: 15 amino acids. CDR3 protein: CASSSGTGSGNTIYF. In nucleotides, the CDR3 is TGTGCCAGCAGCTCTGGGACAGGGTCAGGAAACACCATATATTTT.

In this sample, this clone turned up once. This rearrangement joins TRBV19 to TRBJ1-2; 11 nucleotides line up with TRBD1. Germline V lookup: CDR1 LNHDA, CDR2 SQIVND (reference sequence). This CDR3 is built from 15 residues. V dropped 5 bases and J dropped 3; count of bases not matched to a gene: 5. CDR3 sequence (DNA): TGTGCCAGTAGTGCAGGACAGGGGGCCGACTATGGCTACACCTTC. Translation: CASSAGQGADYGYTF.

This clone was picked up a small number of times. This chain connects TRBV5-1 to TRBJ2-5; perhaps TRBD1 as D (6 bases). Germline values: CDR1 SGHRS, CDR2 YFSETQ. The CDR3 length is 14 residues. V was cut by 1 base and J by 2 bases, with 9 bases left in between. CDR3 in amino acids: CASSLPTGQETQYF. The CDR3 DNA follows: TGCGCCAGCAGCTTGCCGACAGGACAAGAGACCCAGTACTTC.

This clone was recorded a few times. CDR3 amino acids: CASSPITGGNSPLHF. The CDR3 region has the DNA TGTGCCAGCAGTCCTATTACAGGGGGGAATTCACCCCTCCACTTT. The genes are TRBV27 and TRBJ1-6; the match to TRBD1 covers 8 bases. CDR3 length equals 15 residues. J lost 7 bases, V lost 5 bases, and 7 bases had no gene match. Germline V lookup: CDR1 MNHEY, CDR2 SMNVEV (reference sequence).

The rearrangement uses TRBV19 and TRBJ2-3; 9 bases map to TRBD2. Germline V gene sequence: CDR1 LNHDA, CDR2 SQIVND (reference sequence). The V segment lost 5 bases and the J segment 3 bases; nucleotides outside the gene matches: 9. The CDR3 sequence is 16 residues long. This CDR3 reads CASSPRGSGRTDTQYF. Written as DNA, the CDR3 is TGTGCCAGTAGTCCCAGGGGTAGCGGGAGAACAGATACGCAGTATTTT.

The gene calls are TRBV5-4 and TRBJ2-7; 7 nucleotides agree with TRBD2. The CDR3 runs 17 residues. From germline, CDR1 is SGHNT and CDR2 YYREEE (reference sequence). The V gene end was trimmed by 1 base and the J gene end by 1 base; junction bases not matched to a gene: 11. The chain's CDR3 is CASSLSNRFGRSYEQYF. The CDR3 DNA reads TGTGCCAGCAGCTTGTCTAACCGTTTCGGGAGGTCCTACGAGCAGTACTTC. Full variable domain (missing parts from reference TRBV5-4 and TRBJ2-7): ETGVTQSPTHLIKTRGQQVTLRCSSQSGHNTVSWYQQALGQGPQFIFQYYREEENGRGNFPPRFSGLQFPNYSSELNVNALELDDSALYLCASSLSNRFGRSYEQYFGPGTRLTVT.

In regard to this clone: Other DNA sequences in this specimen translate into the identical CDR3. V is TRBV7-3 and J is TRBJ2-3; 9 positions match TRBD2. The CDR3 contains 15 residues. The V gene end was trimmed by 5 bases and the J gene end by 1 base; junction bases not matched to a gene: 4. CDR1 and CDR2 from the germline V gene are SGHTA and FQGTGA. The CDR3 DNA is TGTGCCAGCAGCCGAGCGGGAGGCGGCACAGATACGCAGTATTTT. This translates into CASSRAGGGTDTQYF.

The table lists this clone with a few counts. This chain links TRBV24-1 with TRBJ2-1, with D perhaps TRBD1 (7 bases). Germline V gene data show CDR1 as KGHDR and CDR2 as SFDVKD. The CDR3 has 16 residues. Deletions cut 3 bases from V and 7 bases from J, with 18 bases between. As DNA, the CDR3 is TGTGCCACCAGTGATCCCGCGGCAGGGGGGAGGAATGAGCAGTTCTTC. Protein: CATSDPAAGGRNEQFF.

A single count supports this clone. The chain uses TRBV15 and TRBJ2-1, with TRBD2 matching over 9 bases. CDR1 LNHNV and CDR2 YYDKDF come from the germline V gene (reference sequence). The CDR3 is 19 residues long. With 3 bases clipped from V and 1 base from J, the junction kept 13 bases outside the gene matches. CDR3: CATSSLISGRSSSYNEQFF. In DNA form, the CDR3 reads TGTGCCACCAGCAGCCTTATTAGCGGGAGATCGTCATCCTACAATGAGCAGTTCTTC. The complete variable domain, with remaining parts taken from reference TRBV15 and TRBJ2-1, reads DAMVIQNPRYQVTQFGKPVTLSCSQTLNHNVMYWYQQKSSQAPKLLFHYYDKDFNNEADTPDNFQSRRPNTSFCFLDIRSPGLGDTAMYLCATSSLISGRSSSYNEQFFGPGTRLTVL.

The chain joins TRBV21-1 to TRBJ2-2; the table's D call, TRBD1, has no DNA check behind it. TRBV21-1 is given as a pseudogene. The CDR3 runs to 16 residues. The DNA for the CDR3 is TGTGCCAGCAGGGCTGGTAACACAGGCTTGACCGGGGAGCTGTTTTTT. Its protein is CASRAGNTGLTGELFF.

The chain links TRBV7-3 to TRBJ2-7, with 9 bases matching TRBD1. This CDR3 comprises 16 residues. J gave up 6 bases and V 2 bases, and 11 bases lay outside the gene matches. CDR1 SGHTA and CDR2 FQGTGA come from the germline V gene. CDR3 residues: CASSLAGTGSSFEQYF. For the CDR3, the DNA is TGTGCCAGCAGCTTAGCGGGGACAGGGTCAAGTTTCGAGCAGTACTTC.

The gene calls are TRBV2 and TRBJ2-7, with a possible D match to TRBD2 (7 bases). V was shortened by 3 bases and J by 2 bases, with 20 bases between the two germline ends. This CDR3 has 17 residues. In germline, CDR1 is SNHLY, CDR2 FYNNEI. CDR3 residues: CASSEGRGLSATYEQYF. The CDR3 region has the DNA TGTGCCAGCAGTGAGGGGCGGGGGCTTAGCGCGACCTACGAGCAGTACTTC.

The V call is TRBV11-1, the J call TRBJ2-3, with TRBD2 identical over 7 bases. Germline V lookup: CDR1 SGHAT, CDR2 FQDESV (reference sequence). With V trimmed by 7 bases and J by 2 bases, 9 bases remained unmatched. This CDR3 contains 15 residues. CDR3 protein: CASTLGGSATDTQYF. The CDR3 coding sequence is TGTGCCAGCACCCTGGGAGGGTCCGCCACAGATACGCAGTATTTT.

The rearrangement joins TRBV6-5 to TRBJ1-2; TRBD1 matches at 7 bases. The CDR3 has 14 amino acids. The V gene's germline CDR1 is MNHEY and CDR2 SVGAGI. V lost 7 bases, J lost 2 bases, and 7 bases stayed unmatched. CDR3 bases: TGTGCCAGCACAGGGGGAGTCAGCAACTATGGCTACACCTTC. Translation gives CASTGGVSNYGYTF.

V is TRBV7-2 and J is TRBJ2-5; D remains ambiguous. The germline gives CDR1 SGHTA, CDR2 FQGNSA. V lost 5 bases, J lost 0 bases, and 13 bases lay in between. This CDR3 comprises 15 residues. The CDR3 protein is CASSPLLAHQETQYF. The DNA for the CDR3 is TGTGCCAGCAGCCCCCTCTTGGCCCACCAAGAGACCCAGTACTTC.

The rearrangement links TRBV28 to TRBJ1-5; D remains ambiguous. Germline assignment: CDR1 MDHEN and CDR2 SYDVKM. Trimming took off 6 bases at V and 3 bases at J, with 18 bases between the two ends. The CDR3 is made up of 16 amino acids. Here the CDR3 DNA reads TGTGCCAGCAGCCTAGCGGCCTCGGGTTTCAATCAGCCCCAGCATTTT. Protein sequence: CASSLAASGFNQPQHF.

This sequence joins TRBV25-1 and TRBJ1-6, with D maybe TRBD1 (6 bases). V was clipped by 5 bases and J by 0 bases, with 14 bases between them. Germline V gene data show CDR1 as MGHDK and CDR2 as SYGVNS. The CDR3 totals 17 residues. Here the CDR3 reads CASSLGHRSSYNSPLHF. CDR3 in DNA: TGTGCCAGCAGTCTGGGACACCGAAGCTCCTATAATTCACCCCTCCACTTT.

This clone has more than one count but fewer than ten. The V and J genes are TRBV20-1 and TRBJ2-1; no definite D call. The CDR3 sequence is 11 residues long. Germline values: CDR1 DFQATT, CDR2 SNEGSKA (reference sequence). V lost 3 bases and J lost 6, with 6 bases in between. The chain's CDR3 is CSASISNEQFF. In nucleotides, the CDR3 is TGCAGTGCTAGTATTAGCAATGAGCAGTTCTTC.

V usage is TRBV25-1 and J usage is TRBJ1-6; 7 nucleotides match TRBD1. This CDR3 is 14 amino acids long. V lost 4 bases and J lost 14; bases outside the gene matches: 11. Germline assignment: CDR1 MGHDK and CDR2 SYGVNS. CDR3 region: CASSAGQWTSALHF. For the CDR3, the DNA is TGTGCCAGCAGTGCGGGACAGTGGACGAGCGCCCTCCACTTT.

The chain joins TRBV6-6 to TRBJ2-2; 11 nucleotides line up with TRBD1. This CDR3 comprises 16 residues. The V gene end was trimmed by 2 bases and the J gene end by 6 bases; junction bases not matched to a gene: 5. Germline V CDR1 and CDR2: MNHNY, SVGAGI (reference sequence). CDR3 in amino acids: CASSYRPGQGAGELFF. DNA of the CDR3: TGTGCCAGCAGTTACCGGCCGGGACAGGGGGCCGGGGAGCTGTTTTTT.

In nucleotides, the CDR3 is TGTGCCAGCAGCGTAAAAGGCCGGGACGAGCAGTACTTC. Amino acids: CASSVKGRDEQYF. The chain recombines TRBV9 with TRBJ2-7; no definite D call. The CDR3 consists of 13 residues. Germline CDR1 reads SGDLS; CDR2 reads YYNGEE. V gave up 1 base and J gave up 5 bases, with 10 bases separating them.

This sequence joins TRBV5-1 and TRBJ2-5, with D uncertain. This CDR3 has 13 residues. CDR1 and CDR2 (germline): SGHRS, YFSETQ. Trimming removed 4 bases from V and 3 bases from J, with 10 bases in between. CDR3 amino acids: CASSPQAKETQYF. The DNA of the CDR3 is TGCGCCAGCAGCCCCCAGGCGAAAGAGACCCAGTACTTC.

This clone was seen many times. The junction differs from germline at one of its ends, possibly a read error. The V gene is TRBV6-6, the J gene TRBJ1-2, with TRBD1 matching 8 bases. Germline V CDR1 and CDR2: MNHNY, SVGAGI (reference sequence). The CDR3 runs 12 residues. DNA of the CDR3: TGTGCCAGCATGTTAACAGGGGGTTTTTTGGTCTTC. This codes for CASMLTGGFLVF.